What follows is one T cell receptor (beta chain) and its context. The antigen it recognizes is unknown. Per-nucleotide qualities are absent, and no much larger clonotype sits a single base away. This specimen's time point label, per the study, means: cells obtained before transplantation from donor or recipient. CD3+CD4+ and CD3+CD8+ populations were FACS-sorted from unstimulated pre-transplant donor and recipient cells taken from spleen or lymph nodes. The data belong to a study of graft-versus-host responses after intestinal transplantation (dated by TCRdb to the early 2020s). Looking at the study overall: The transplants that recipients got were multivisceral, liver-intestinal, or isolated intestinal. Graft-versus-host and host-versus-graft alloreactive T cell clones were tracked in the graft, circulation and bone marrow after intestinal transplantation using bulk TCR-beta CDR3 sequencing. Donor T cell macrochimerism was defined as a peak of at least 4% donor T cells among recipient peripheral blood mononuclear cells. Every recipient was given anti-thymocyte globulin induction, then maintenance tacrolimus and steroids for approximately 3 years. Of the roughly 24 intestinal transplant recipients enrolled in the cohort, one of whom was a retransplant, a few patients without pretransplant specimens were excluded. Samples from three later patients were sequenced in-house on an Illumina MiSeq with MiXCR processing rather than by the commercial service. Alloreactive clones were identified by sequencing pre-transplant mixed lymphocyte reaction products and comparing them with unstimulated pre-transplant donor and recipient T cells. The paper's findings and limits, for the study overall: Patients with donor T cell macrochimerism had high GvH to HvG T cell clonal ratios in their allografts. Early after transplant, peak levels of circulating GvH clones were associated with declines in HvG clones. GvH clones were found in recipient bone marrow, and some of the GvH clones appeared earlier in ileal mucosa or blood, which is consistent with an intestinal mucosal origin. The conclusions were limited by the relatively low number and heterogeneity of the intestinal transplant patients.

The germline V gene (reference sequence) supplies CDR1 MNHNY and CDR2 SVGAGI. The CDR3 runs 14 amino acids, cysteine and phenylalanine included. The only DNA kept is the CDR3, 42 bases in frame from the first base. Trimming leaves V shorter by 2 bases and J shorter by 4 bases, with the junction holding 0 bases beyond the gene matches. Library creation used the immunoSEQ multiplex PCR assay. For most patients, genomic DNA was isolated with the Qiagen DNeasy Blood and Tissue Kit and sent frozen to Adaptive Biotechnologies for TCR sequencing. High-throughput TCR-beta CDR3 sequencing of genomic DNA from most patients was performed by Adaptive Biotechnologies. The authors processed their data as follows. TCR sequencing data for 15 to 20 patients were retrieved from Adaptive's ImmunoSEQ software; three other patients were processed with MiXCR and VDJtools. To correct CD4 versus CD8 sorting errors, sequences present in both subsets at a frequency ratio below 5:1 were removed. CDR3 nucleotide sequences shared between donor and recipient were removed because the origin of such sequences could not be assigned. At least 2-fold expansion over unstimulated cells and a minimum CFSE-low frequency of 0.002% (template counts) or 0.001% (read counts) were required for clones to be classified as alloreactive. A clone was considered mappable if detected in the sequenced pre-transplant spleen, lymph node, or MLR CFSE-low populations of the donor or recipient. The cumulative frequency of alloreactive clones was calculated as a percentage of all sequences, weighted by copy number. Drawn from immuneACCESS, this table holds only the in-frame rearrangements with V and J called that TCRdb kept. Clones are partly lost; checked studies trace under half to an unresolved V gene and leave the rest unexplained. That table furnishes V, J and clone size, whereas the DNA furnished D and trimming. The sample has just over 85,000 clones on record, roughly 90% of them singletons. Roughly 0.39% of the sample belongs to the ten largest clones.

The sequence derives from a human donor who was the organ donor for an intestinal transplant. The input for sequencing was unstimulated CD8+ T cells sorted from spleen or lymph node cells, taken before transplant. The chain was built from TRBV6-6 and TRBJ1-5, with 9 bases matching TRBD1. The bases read TGTGCCAGCAGTTACGGGACAGGGAATCAGCCCCAGCATTTT. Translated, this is CASSYGTGNQPQHF.